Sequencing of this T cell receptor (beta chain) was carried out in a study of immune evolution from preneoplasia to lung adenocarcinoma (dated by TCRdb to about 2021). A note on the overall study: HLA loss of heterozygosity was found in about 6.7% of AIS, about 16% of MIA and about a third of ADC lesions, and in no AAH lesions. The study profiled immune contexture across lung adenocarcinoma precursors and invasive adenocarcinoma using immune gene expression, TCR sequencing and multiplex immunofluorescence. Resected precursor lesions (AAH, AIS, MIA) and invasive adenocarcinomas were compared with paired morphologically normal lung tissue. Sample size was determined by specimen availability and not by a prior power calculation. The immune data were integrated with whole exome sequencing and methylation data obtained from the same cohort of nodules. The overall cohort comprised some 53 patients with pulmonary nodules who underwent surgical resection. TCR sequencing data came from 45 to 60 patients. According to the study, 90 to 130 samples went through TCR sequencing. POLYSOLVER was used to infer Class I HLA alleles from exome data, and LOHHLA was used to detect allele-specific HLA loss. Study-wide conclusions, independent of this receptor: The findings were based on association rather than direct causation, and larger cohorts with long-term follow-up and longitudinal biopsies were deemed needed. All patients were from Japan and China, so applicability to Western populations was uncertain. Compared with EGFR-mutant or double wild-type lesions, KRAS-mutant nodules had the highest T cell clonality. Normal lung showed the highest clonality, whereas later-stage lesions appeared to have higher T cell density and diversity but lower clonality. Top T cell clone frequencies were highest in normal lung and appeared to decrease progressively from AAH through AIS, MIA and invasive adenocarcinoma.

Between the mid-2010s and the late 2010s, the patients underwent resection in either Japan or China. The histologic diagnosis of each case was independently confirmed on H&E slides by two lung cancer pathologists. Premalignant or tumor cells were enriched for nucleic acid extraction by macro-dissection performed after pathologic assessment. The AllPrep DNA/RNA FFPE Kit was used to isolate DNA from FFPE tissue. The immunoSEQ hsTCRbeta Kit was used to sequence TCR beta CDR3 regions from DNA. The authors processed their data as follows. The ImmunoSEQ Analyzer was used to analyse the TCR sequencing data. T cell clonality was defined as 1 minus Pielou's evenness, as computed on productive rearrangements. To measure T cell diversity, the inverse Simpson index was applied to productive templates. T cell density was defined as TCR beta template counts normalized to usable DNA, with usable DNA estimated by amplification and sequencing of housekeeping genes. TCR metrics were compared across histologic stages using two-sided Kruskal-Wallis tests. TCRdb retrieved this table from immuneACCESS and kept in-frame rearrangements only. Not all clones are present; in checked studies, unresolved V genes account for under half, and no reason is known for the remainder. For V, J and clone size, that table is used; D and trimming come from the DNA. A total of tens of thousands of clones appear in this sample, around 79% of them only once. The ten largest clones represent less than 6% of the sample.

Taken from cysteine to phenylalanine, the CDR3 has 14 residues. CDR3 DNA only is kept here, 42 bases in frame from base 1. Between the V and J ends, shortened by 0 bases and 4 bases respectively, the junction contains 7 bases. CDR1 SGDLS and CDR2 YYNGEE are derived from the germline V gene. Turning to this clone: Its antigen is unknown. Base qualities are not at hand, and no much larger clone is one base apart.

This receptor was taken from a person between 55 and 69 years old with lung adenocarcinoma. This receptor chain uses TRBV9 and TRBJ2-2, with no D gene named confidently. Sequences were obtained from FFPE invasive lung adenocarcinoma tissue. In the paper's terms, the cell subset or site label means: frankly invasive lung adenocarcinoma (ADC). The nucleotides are TGTGCCAGCAGCGTAGGCCAACCCACCGGGGAGCTGTTTTTT. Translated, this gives CASSVGQPTGELFF.